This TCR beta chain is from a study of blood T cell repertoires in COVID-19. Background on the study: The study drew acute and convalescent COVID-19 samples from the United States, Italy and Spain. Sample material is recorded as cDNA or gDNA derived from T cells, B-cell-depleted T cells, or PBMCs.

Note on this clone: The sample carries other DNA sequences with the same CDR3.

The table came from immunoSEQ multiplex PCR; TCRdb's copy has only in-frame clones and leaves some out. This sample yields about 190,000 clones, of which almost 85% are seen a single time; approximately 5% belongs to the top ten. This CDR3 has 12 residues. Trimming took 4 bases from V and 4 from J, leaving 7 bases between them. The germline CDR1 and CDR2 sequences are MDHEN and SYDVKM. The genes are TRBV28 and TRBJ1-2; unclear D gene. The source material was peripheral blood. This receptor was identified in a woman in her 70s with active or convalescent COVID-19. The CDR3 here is CASSSGSYGYTF. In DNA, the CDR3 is TGTGCCAGCAGTTCCGGGTCCTATGGCTACACCTTC.